These T cell receptor beta chains were read from a single sample in a study of shared clonotypes between healthy human individuals. TCRdb's table, derived via immunoSEQ multiplex PCR, lists solely in-frame clones and lacks some. The repertoire holds about 2,500,000 clones, with approximately 94% as singletons. The source material was naive CD4+ T cells sorted from blood. The receptors were gathered from a young man in good health. CDR3s include the opening cysteine and the closing phenylalanine or tryptophan. D genes are given only for firm matches. The size field is filled for only some rows; it gives once, few, many or a size class.

cdr3_length: 19; d_call: TRBD2; clone_size: once; j_call: TRBJ2-3; v_call: TRBV9; cdr3_nt: TGTGCCAGCAGCGTAGAAGGGCTAGCGGGAGGTTCGAGCACAGATACGCAGTATTTT; cdr3_aa: CASSVEGLAGGSSTDTQYF
cdr3_length: 15; d_call: .; clone_size: once; j_call: TRBJ1-2; v_call: TRBV5-1; cdr3_nt: TGCGCCAGCAGCCCGGCGGGCAGGACTAACTATGGCTACACCTTC; cdr3_aa: CASSPAGRTNYGYTF
cdr3_length: 14; d_call: .; clone_size: .; j_call: TRBJ1-6; v_call: TRBV13; cdr3_nt: TGTGCCAGCAGCTTAATAGGGAATAATTCACCCCTCCACTTT; cdr3_aa: CASSLIGNNSPLHF
cdr3_length: 15; d_call: .; clone_size: .; j_call: TRBJ2-5; v_call: TRBV27; cdr3_nt: TGTGCCAGCAGTTTCTCTACGGGTTCGGGGGAGACCCAGTACTTC; cdr3_aa: CASSFSTGSGETQYF
cdr3_length: 13; d_call: .; clone_size: few; j_call: TRBJ1-3; v_call: TRBV2; cdr3_nt: TGTGCCAGCAGCGGGAGCTCTGGAAACACCATATATTTT; cdr3_aa: CASSGSSGNTIYF
cdr3_length: 12; d_call: .; clone_size: few; j_call: TRBJ1-6; v_call: TRBV5-6; cdr3_nt: TGTGCCAGCAGCTTAGGTGCATCACCCCTCCACTTT; cdr3_aa: CASSLGASPLHF
cdr3_length: 15; d_call: TRBD1; clone_size: .; j_call: TRBJ2-3; v_call: TRBV10-3; cdr3_nt: TGTGCCATCAGCCGAGGACAGGGGGCCCCAGATACGCAGTATTTT; cdr3_aa: CAISRGQGAPDTQYF
cdr3_length: 15; d_call: TRBD1; clone_size: once; j_call: TRBJ2-6; v_call: TRBV30; cdr3_nt: TGTGCCTGGCGGGACAGTCCCTCTGGGGCCAACGTCCTGACTTTC; cdr3_aa: CAWRDSPSGANVLTF
cdr3_length: 15; d_call: TRBD1; clone_size: .; j_call: TRBJ2-1; v_call: TRBV5-1; cdr3_nt: TGCGCCACCGGGACAGGGCAGTTCCCCTACAATGAGCAGTTCTTC; cdr3_aa: CATGTGQFPYNEQFF
cdr3_length: 13; d_call: TRBD2; clone_size: .; j_call: TRBJ2-1; v_call: TRBV19; cdr3_nt: TGTGCCAGTTCAGAAGCGGGAGGCTATGAGCAGTTCTTC; cdr3_aa: CASSEAGGYEQFF
cdr3_length: 17; d_call: .; clone_size: .; j_call: TRBJ2-2; v_call: TRBV4-3; cdr3_nt: TGCGCCAGCAGCCAAGATCTCGGGGTGGCGAACACCGGGGAGCTGTTTTTT; cdr3_aa: CASSQDLGVANTGELFF
cdr3_length: 12; d_call: .; clone_size: .; j_call: TRBJ1-6; v_call: TRBV6-5; cdr3_nt: TGTGCCAGCAGGGGGTCTAATTCACCCCTCCACTTT; cdr3_aa: CASRGSNSPLHF
cdr3_length: 12; d_call: .; clone_size: .; j_call: TRBJ1-1; v_call: TRBV30; cdr3_nt: TGTGCCTGGAGTGTAACGGCCCGTGAAGCTTTCTTT; cdr3_aa: CAWSVTAREAFF
cdr3_length: 15; d_call: .; clone_size: .; j_call: TRBJ1-3; v_call: TRBV19; cdr3_nt: TGTGCCAGTAGATTGGACGCAGACTCTGGAAACACCATATATTTT; cdr3_aa: CASRLDADSGNTIYF
cdr3_length: 15; d_call: .; clone_size: .; j_call: TRBJ2-5; v_call: TRBV7-9; cdr3_nt: TGTGCCAGCAGCCCAAACCTCCTGCAGCAAGAGACCCAGTACTTC; cdr3_aa: CASSPNLLQQETQYF
cdr3_length: 18; d_call: TRBD1; clone_size: .; j_call: TRBJ2-7; v_call: TRBV10-1; cdr3_nt: TGCGCCAGCAGTGCGGGACAGGGGCTTTGGCAAGCCACCTACGAGCAGTACTTC; cdr3_aa: CASSAGQGLWQATYEQYF
cdr3_length: 15; d_call: .; clone_size: .; j_call: TRBJ2-1; v_call: TRBV5-4; cdr3_nt: TGTGCCAGCAGCTTGGGGGGCCCCTCCTACAATGAGCAGTTCTTC; cdr3_aa: CASSLGGPSYNEQFF
cdr3_length: 14; d_call: TRBD2; clone_size: .; j_call: TRBJ2-7; v_call: TRBV11-2; cdr3_nt: TGTGCCAGCATGAGGACTAGCGGGAGCTACGAGCAGTACTTC; cdr3_aa: CASMRTSGSYEQYF
cdr3_length: 17; d_call: TRBD2; clone_size: .; j_call: TRBJ2-3; v_call: TRBV28; cdr3_nt: TGTGCCAGCAGGGAGGGGGGGGCTAGCGGGTACACAGATACGCAGTATTTT; cdr3_aa: CASREGGASGYTDTQYF
cdr3_length: 14; d_call: .; clone_size: .; j_call: TRBJ1-1; v_call: TRBV30; cdr3_nt: TGTGCCTGGAGTGTTGGGGGTTTGAACACTGAAGCTTTCTTT; cdr3_aa: CAWSVGGLNTEAFF
cdr3_length: 17; d_call: TRBD2; clone_size: .; j_call: TRBJ2-7; v_call: TRBV7-9; cdr3_nt: TGTGCCAGCAGACCTACCGGGACTAGCGCGAGGACCTACGAGCAGTACTTC; cdr3_aa: CASRPTGTSARTYEQYF
cdr3_length: 14; d_call: TRBD2; clone_size: .; j_call: TRBJ2-3; v_call: TRBV9; cdr3_nt: TGTGCCAGCTCAGCTAGCGGAAGCACAGATACGCAGTATTTT; cdr3_aa: CASSASGSTDTQYF
cdr3_length: 17; d_call: TRBD2; clone_size: .; j_call: TRBJ2-7; v_call: TRBV15; cdr3_nt: TGTGCCACCAGCAGAGATCGAGGAGCGGGGGTTAACTACGAGCAGTACTTC; cdr3_aa: CATSRDRGAGVNYEQYF
cdr3_length: 16; d_call: .; clone_size: .; j_call: TRBJ2-4; v_call: TRBV7-8; cdr3_nt: TGTGCCAGCAGCTTAGCGATCGGGTCAGGGTGGGACATTCAGTACTTC; cdr3_aa: CASSLAIGSGWDIQYF
cdr3_length: 15; d_call: .; clone_size: .; j_call: TRBJ1-4; v_call: TRBV4-1; cdr3_nt: TGCGCCAGCAGCCAAGCACAGGGCGCGGGAGGAAAACTGTTTTTT; cdr3_aa: CASSQAQGAGGKLFF
cdr3_length: 14; d_call: TRBD1; clone_size: .; j_call: TRBJ1-2; v_call: TRBV7-9; cdr3_nt: TGTGCCAGCAGCAAGATACAGGGGGGCTATGGCTACACCTTC; cdr3_aa: CASSKIQGGYGYTF
cdr3_length: 14; d_call: TRBD1; clone_size: .; j_call: TRBJ2-2; v_call: TRBV5-1; cdr3_nt: TGCGCCAGCAGCTTACAGGGGGCAACCGGGGAGCTGTTTTTT; cdr3_aa: CASSLQGATGELFF
cdr3_length: 16; d_call: .; clone_size: .; j_call: TRBJ2-2; v_call: TRBV30; cdr3_nt: TGTGCCTGGAGTGTAGTTGGGGCCGTGGGCACCGGGGAGCTGTTTTTT; cdr3_aa: CAWSVVGAVGTGELFF
cdr3_length: 15; d_call: TRBD2; clone_size: few; j_call: TRBJ2-1; v_call: TRBV28; cdr3_nt: TGTGCCAGCACCGAAATCGGGACTAGGAGGAATGAGCAGTTCTTC; cdr3_aa: CASTEIGTRRNEQFF
cdr3_length: 17; d_call: .; clone_size: .; j_call: TRBJ2-2; v_call: TRBV5-1; cdr3_nt: TGCGCCAGCAGCTTGGAGGGGGGGCCGCGGCACACCGGGGAGCTGTTTTTT; cdr3_aa: CASSLEGGPRHTGELFF